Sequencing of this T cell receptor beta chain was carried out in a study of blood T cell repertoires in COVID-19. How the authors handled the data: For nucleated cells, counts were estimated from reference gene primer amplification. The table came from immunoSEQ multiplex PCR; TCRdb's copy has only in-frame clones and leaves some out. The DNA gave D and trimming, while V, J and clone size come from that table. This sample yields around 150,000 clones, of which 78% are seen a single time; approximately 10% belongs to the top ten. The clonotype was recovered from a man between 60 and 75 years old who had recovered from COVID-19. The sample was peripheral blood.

The CDR3: CASSQGRMNTEAFF. DNA for the CDR3: TGTGCCAGCAGCCAGGGGCGGATGAACACTGAAGCTTTCTTT. This rearrangement joins TRBV3-1 (or the pseudogene TRBV3-2) to TRBJ1-1, with a tentative D call TRBD1 (5 bases). Germline CDR1 and CDR2: LGHDT and YNNKEL (reference sequence). The CDR3 contains 14 residues. The germline V and J ends were trimmed by 3 bases and 0 bases, with 8 bases remaining between them.